These 8 T cell receptor beta chains were sequenced from one sample in a study of T cell responses to AZD1222 COVID-19 vaccine. Profiling relied on immunoSEQ multiplex PCR, and the TCRdb table lists in-frame clones only, not all of them. Among approximately 100,000 clones listed, about 91% were seen once. The material was peripheral blood, obtained on day 0 of AZD1222 vaccination. The receptors come from an adult in good health.

This clone has ten or more counts. The gene calls are TRBV7-8 and TRBJ2-3; D possibly corresponds to TRBD2 (5 bases). V was pared by 6 bases and J by 2 bases, with 12 bases between. Germline-derived CDR1 and CDR2 are SGHVS and FQNEAQ. This CDR3 is 14 amino acids long. The CDR3 coding sequence is TGTGCCAGCAGACCGGACTGGGACACAGATACGCAGTATTTT. It yields the protein CASRPDWDTDTQYF.

The chain carries TRBV6-4 and TRBJ1-2, with a tentative D call TRBD1 (6 bases). The CDR3 length is 14 residues. The V and J ends lost 6 bases and 7 bases respectively, with 18 bases between them. Germline-derived CDR1 and CDR2 are MRHNA and SNTAGT. Here the CDR3 DNA reads TGTGCCAGCAGGGAGATAGTGGGGGCCGGTGGCTACACCTTC. Translation gives CASREIVGAGGYTF.

The chain employs TRBV19 and TRBJ1-5; 9 bases line up with TRBD1. This CDR3 has 13 amino acids. V was clipped by 7 bases and J by 8 bases; unmatched bases: 6. In germline, CDR1 is LNHDA, CDR2 SQIVND (reference sequence). The CDR3 loop is CASTRQGVKPQHF. The CDR3 DNA reads TGTGCCAGTACCCGACAGGGGGTTAAGCCCCAGCATTTT.

The chain is built from TRBV4-1 and TRBJ1-6; tentative D call: TRBD1 (5 bases). This CDR3 spans 21 amino acids. Germline assignment: CDR1 MGHRA and CDR2 YSYEKL. V was shortened by 0 bases and J by 3 bases, with 24 bases between the two germline ends. CDR3 in DNA: TGCGCCAGCAGCCAAGAGGCACCGGGACTTTTCCCCTATATCTATAATTCACCCCTCCACTTT. This translates into CASSQEAPGLFPYIYNSPLHF.

The chain is built from TRBV11-3 and TRBJ2-2, with TRBD2 matching over 9 bases. Germline CDR1 reads SGHNT; CDR2 reads YENEEA. The CDR3 spans 15 residues. Trimming took 5 bases from V and 1 from J; bases not matched to a gene: 2. This CDR3 is CASSISGGNTGELFF. CDR3 nucleotides: TGTGCCAGCAGCATTAGCGGGGGGAACACCGGGGAGCTGTTTTTT.

This chain joins TRBV29-1 and TRBJ2-3; the match to TRBD2 covers 7 bases. V shed 6 bases, J shed 2 bases, and the junction held 14 bases outside the gene matches. Germline lookup yields CDR1 SQVTM and CDR2 ANQGSEA. This CDR3 is built from 16 residues. The CDR3 loop reads CSVGALGGGLTDTQYF. In DNA form, the CDR3 reads TGCAGCGTGGGAGCTCTGGGGGGGGGACTCACAGATACGCAGTATTTT.

The chain has TRBV19 and TRBJ1-5; D ambiguous. Germline loops: CDR1 LNHDA, CDR2 SQIVND (reference sequence). The CDR3 extends over 14 amino acids. V gave up 1 base and J gave up 1 base, with 5 bases separating them. Here the CDR3 reads CASSIVRSNQPQHF. The CDR3 nucleotides read TGTGCCAGTAGTATAGTCAGAAGCAATCAGCCCCAGCATTTT.

The chain carries TRBV5-6 and TRBJ2-1, with D uncertain. Germline V gene lookup returns CDR1 SGHDT and CDR2 YYEEEE. V was clipped by 0 bases and J by 7 bases, with 8 bases between them. CDR3 length: 13 residues. CDR3 loop: CASSLANWNEQFF. CDR3 DNA: TGTGCCAGCAGCTTGGCCAACTGGAATGAGCAGTTCTTC.